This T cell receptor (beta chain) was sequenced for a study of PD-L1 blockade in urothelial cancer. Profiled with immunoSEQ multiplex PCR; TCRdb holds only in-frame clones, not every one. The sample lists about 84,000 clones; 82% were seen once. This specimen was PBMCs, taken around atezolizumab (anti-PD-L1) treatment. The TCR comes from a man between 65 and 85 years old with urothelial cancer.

In DNA form, the CDR3 reads TGTGCCAGCTCACCACCGCAGGGGACACCCACCTTC. The encoded protein is CASSPPQGTPTF. V usage is TRBV18 and J usage is TRBJ1-2; D perhaps matches TRBD1 (6 bases). The CDR3 extends over 12 amino acids. Trimming left V 0 bases short and J 13 bases short, with 12 bases between. Germline V gene lookup returns CDR1 KGHSH and CDR2 LQKENI. Supplemented by reference TRBV18 and TRBJ1-2, the full variable domain reads NAGVMQNPRHLVRRRGQEARLRCSPMKGHSHVYWYRQLPEEGLKFMVYLQKENIIDESGMPKERFSAEFPKEGPSILRIQQVVRGDSAAYFCASSPPQGTPTFGSGTRLTVV.